The 15 T cell receptor beta chains in this list originate from one sample, sequenced in a study of cytomegalovirus exposure and HLA in healthy donors. The study ran its PCR with 60 Vbeta and 13 Jbeta primers. Data came from immunoSEQ multiplex PCR; TCRdb stores just in-frame clones and leaves some out. The data show about 200,000 clones, 65% to 90% seen once. What was sequenced was PBMCs. Source of these receptors: a woman under 40 in good health and CMV-seronegative.

The chain recombines TRBV28 with TRBJ1-1; no clear D. V gave up 6 bases and J gave up 4 bases, with 9 bases separating them. Germline-derived CDR1 and CDR2 are MDHEN and SYDVKM. The length of the CDR3 is 12 residues. In nucleotides, the CDR3 is TGTGCCAGCAGGCTAGGCGGCACTGAAGCTTTCTTT. The encoded protein is CASRLGGTEAFF.

This sequence joins TRBV28 and TRBJ1-5; perhaps TRBD1 as D (5 bases). Germline V CDR1 and CDR2: MDHEN, SYDVKM. The CDR3 runs 15 residues. V gave up 11 bases and J gave up 3 bases, with 20 bases separating them. This CDR3 reads CAVQNIDSYNQPQHF. CDR3 nucleotides: TGTGCCGTACAAAATATCGACAGCTACAATCAGCCCCAGCATTTT.

CDR3 sequence reads: CASSLTGGYEQFF. DNA for the CDR3: TGTGCCAGCAGCTTAACAGGGGGCTATGAGCAGTTCTTC. The rearrangement links TRBV11-3 to TRBJ2-1; 9 positions match TRBD1. CDR1 is SGHNT and CDR2 is YENEEA in the germline V gene. Trimming took 2 bases from V and 8 from J; bases not matched to a gene: 1. The CDR3 extends over 13 amino acids.

This rearrangement joins TRBV11-2 to TRBJ2-3; the match to TRBD2 covers 10 bases. V was pared by 1 base and J by 0 bases, with 7 bases of the junction left unmatched. The CDR3 contains 18 residues. Germline V lookup: CDR1 SGHAT, CDR2 FQNNGV. CDR3 coding DNA: TGTGCCAGCAGCTTAGGGGCTAGCGGGGGCCTCAGCACAGATACGCAGTATTTT. Protein sequence: CASSLGASGGLSTDTQYF.

The chain uses TRBV5-5 and TRBJ2-1; no reliable D call. There are 15 residues in the CDR3. The ends were cut back, 2 bases at V and 4 bases at J, with 13 bases in the middle. CDR1 is SGHKS, CDR2 YYEKEE, per germline (reference sequence). This CDR3 reads CASSLRQATYNEQFF. CDR3 DNA sequence: TGTGCCAGCAGCTTACGCCAAGCGACTTACAATGAGCAGTTCTTC. The entire variable domain, with the rest obtained from reference TRBV5-5 and TRBJ2-1, is as follows: DAGVTQSPTHLIKTRGQQVTLRCSPISGHKSVSWYQQVLGQGPQFIFQYYEKEERGRGNFPDRFSARQFPNYSSELNVNALLLGDSALYLCASSLRQATYNEQFFGPGTRLTVL.

This chain connects TRBV11-2 to TRBJ2-2, with a tentative D call TRBD2 (5 bases). V was trimmed by 3 bases and J by 2 bases, leaving 10 bases between them. CDR1 and CDR2 from the germline V gene are SGHAT and FQNNGV. The CDR3 has 15 residues. The CDR3 spells CASSLGSGNTGELFF. For the CDR3, the DNA is TGTGCCAGCAGCTTGGGGTCGGGAAACACCGGGGAGCTGTTTTTT.

This clone was seen only once. V gene TRBV27 combines with J gene TRBJ2-2; 8 bases are shared with TRBD2. Germline V CDR1 and CDR2: MNHEY, SMNVEV (reference sequence). V shed 5 bases, J shed 4 bases, and the junction held 12 bases outside the gene matches. The CDR3 consists of 17 residues. The CDR3 DNA reads as TGTGCCAGCAGTCGACAGCTCTCGGGAGGGGTCACCGGGGAGCTGTTTTTT. It is translated as CASSRQLSGGVTGELFF.

This clone appeared a single time. This chain connects TRBV2 to TRBJ2-2, with TRBD2 as a possible D gene (5 bases). Trimming removed 6 bases from V and 6 bases from J, with 11 bases in between. The CDR3 is 13 residues long. Germline-derived CDR1 and CDR2 are SNHLY and FYNNEI. CDR3 protein: CASRRGWSGELFF. Here the CDR3 DNA reads TGTGCCAGCAGGCGAGGGTGGTCCGGGGAGCTGTTTTTT. The full variable domain, with the rest looked up from reference TRBV2 and TRBJ2-2, is EPEVTQTPSHQVTQMGQEVILRCVPISNHLYFYWYRQILGQKVEFLVSFYNNEISEKSEIFDDQFSVERPDGSNFTLKIRSTKLEDSAMYFCASRRGWSGELFFGEGSRLTVL.

The V call is TRBV15, the J call TRBJ2-1; 7 bases match TRBD1. This CDR3 has 15 residues. Looked up from germline, CDR1 is LNHNV and CDR2 is YYDKDF (reference sequence). The V segment lost 5 bases and the J segment 5 bases; nucleotides outside the gene matches: 9. The CDR3 nucleotides are TGTGCCACCAGCCAGGGACAGTTATTACACAATGAGCAGTTCTTC. Its protein product is CATSQGQLLHNEQFF.

V usage is TRBV5-1 and J usage is TRBJ2-7; D may be TRBD1 (8 bases). The CDR3 runs 14 residues. The V end was cut by 4 bases, the J end by 7 bases, with 18 bases between. Germline V gives CDR1 SGHRS, CDR2 YFSETQ. The CDR3 loop reads CASSGMTGEGEQYF. In nucleotides, the CDR3 is TGCGCCAGCAGCGGAATGACAGGGGAGGGAGAGCAGTACTTC.

The chain uses TRBV2 and TRBJ1-3; D gene uncertain. Germline V CDR1 and CDR2: SNHLY, FYNNEI. CDR3 length equals 15 residues. With 7 bases removed from V and 0 bases from J, the gap between germline ends came to 13 bases. In DNA form, the CDR3 reads TGTGCCAGCATCCTGGACGGAGGCTCTGGAAACACCATATATTTT. Translating it yields CASILDGGSGNTIYF.

This clone was recorded only once. The chain is built from TRBV28 and TRBJ1-4; maybe TRBD1 (6 bases). The CDR3 is 15 residues long. Germline CDR1 MDHEN, CDR2 SYDVKM. The V and J ends lost 4 bases and 7 bases respectively, with 16 bases between them. Here the CDR3 DNA reads TGTGCCAGCAGTTACCCGGGGGGGGGCCGTGAAAAACTGTTTTTT. Protein product: CASSYPGGGREKLFF. Complete variable domain (other parts from reference TRBV28 and TRBJ1-4): DVKVTQSSRYLVKRTGEKVFLECVQDMDHENMFWYRQDPGLGLRLIYFSYDVKMKEKGDIPEGYSVSREKKERFSLILESASTNQTSMYLCASSYPGGGREKLFFGSGTQLSVL.

The rearrangement links TRBV27 to TRBJ2-1, with TRBD2 identical over 7 bases. Losses at the gene ends were 1 base for V and 3 bases for J; bases not matched to a gene: 9. The germline V gene encodes CDR1 MNHEY and CDR2 SMNVEV (reference sequence). The length of the CDR3 is 17 residues. The CDR3 protein is CASSLFSGREVYNEQFF. The CDR3 DNA reads as TGTGCCAGCAGTTTATTTAGCGGGCGTGAGGTCTACAATGAGCAGTTCTTC.

This chain uses TRBV6-1 with TRBJ2-3, with D perhaps TRBD2 (5 bases). Germline CDR1 reads MNHNS; CDR2 reads SASEGT. CDR3 length equals 15 residues. The V end was cut by 3 bases, the J end by 3 bases, with 13 bases between. In nucleotides, the CDR3 is TGTGCCAGCAGTGAGGTCGGGGTAACGACAGATACGCAGTATTTT. Amino acid sequence: CASSEVGVTTDTQYF.

This clone came up a few times. CDR3 DNA sequence: TGCGCCAGCAGCCACCATACCAACCAAACCCGGAGCGATACGCAGTATTTT. This translates into CASSHHTNQTRSDTQYF. V gene TRBV4-1 combines with J gene TRBJ2-3; D unclear. V was trimmed by 3 bases and J by 6 bases, leaving 22 bases between them. In germline, CDR1 is MGHRA, CDR2 YSYEKL. The CDR3 sequence is 17 residues long.